A single T cell receptor beta chain is shown here with its context. Its antigen remains unidentified. The data derive from a study of CD4 T cells in relation to SARS-CoV-2 and coronaviruses. Assay used: immunoSEQ multiplex PCR; TCRdb lists only in-frame clones, some missing. The sample shows around 24,000 clones, 65% to 80% of them seen only once. Before the COVID-19 pandemic, during about 2011-2019, CD4+ T cells were taken from unexposed donors. The cells were cultured for 10 days before CD4+ T cells were isolated. The CDR3 runs 14 residues. Germline CDR1 GTSNPN, CDR2 SVGIG (reference sequence). V dropped 0 bases and J dropped 5 bases, with 10 bases sitting between them.

This clonotype was obtained from a human donor in good health. The sample consisted of CD4+ T cells from PBMCs, cultured in vitro. The chain has TRBV30 and TRBJ1-4; D may be TRBD1 (5 bases). The CDR3 reads CAWSVGTLNEKLFF. Here the CDR3 DNA reads TGTGCCTGGAGTGTTGGGACCTTGAATGAAAAACTGTTTTTT.